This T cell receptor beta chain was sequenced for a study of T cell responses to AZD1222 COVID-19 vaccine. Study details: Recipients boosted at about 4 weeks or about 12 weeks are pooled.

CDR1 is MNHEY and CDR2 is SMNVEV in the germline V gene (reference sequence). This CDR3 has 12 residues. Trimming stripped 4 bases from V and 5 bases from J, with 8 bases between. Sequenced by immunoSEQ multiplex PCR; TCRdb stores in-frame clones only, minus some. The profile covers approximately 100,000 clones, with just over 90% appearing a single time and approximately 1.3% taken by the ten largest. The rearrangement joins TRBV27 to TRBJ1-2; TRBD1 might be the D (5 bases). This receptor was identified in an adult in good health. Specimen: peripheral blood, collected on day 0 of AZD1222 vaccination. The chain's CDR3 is CASSSQGYGYTF. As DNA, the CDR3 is TGTGCCAGCAGTTCGCAGGGATATGGCTACACCTTC.